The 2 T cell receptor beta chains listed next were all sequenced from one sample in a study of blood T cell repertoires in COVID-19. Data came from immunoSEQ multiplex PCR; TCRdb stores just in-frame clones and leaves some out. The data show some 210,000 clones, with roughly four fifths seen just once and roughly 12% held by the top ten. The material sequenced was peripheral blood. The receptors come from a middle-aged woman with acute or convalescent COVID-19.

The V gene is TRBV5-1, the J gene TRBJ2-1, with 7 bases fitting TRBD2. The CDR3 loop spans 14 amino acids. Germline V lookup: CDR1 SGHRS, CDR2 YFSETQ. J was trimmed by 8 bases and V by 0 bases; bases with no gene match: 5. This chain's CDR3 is CASSLEGGRDEQFF. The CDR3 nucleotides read TGCGCCAGCAGCTTGGAGGGAGGGCGCGATGAGCAGTTCTTC.

CDR3 bases: TGTGCCAGCAGCGCGCGCTACAATGAGCAGTTCTTC. Its protein product is CASSARYNEQFF. The chain is built from TRBV11-3 and TRBJ2-1; no definite D call. The CDR3 spans 12 residues. Per germline, CDR1 SGHNT and CDR2 YENEEA. V was trimmed by 5 bases and J by 3 bases, leaving 5 bases between them.